This TCR beta chain came from a study of human T cells and chemical hapten exposure. Turning to the study itself: Patch tests put 0.01% DPC on the upper back, and the results were checked at 6 days. Findings and caveats of the study: Alopecia in all donors means immunity may differ from healthy individuals.

Described time point: pre-sensitization, week 0. Noted treatment: therapeutic diphenylcyclopropenone sensitization with weekly scalp DPC. CDR3 length equals 13 residues. Germline assignment: CDR1 SGDLS and CDR2 YYNGEE. The V and J ends lost 4 bases and 8 bases respectively, with 12 bases between them. During construction of the library, unique molecular identifiers were attached to individual cDNA molecules for quantitative, reproducible TCR counting. MiXCR, applied by TCRdb to the RACE reads, yields one record per CDR3 protein. The repertoire holds a few hundred thousand distinct CDR3 sequences, with 5% to 6.5% as singletons. For this clonotype: The antigen is undetermined.

Sequences were derived from whole blood, sampled in connection with sensitization to the hapten diphenylcyclopropenone (DPC). This clonotype originated in a young woman with alopecia areata. Some clones in this sample may be carry-over from other donors' samples. The chain employs TRBV9 and TRBJ2-2; the D is unclear. The CDR3 bases are TGTGCCAGCAGCCCCCTCGGTTGGGGGGAGCTGTTTTTT. Protein sequence: CASSPLGWGELFF.